This TCR beta chain was sequenced for a study of blood T cell repertoires in COVID-19. Across the whole study: Italy, Spain and the United States were the sources of the convalescent and acute COVID-19 samples. Sources were T cells, B-cell-depleted T cells, or PBMCs; the material itself was cDNA or gDNA.

Per the original methods: Amplification of reference gene primers was used by the study to estimate nucleated cell counts. Produced via immunoSEQ multiplex PCR; TCRdb's table is partial and in-frame only. Clone size and the V and J calls come from that table; the DNA yielded D and trimming. The repertoire has 60,000 or so clones, 82% of them found once; the top ten carry 10% to 15%. Germline V gives CDR1 SGHNT, CDR2 YYREEE (reference sequence). The CDR3 has 17 amino acids. J lost 0 bases, V lost 1 base, and 7 bases had no gene match. The sequence was obtained from a human donor in a cohort sampled during active COVID-19. Sequenced input: peripheral blood. The chain combines TRBV5-4 with TRBJ2-3, with 8 bases that match TRBD2. In DNA form, the CDR3 reads TGTGCCAGCAGCTTGACTAGCGGAGTGTCTAGCACAGATACGCAGTATTTT. Translated: CASSLTSGVSSTDTQYF.